This TCR beta chain was sequenced during a study of monozygotic twins with inflammatory bowel disease. In preparing each TCR library, about 3.5 ug of total RNA was used. TCRdb reprocessed the 5' RACE reads, with one entry per CDR3 protein and no DNA. The table lists approximately 400,000 distinct CDR3 sequences. This CDR3 spans 15 amino acids. Germline V gene sequence: CDR1 SGHTA, CDR2 FQGNSA. The sequenced sample consisted of blood. The chain carries TRBV7-2 and TRBJ2-7. The sequence derives from a human donor with ulcerative colitis or Crohn's disease, or a healthy co-twin of an affected twin (not recorded which). CDR3: CASSLEPLSSYEQYF. Complete variable domain (other parts from reference TRBV7-2 and TRBJ2-7): GAGVSQSPSNKVTEKGKDVELRCDPISGHTALYWYRQSLGQGLEFLIYFQGNSAPDKSGLPSDRFSAERTGGSVSTLTIQRTQQEDSAVYLCASSLEPLSSYEQYFGPGTRLTVT.